This entry concerns a single T cell receptor (beta chain). The sample belongs to a study of blood T cell repertoires in COVID-19. Study-level background: PBMCs, B-cell-depleted T cells, or T cells were the source of the cDNA or gDNA that made up the material.

In the authors' workflow: Amplifying reference gene primers gave estimates of nucleated cell counts. The repertoire was sequenced with immunoSEQ multiplex PCR; TCRdb's copy has only in-frame clones and lacks some. D and trimming come from the DNA, and the V and J calls and clone size come from that table. Of about 270,000 clones in the sample, about four fifths were seen once. This clonotype originated in an elderly man with acute or convalescent COVID-19. The sequencing sample was made of peripheral blood.

The CDR3 sequence is CASSPGGYNEQFF. CDR3 coding DNA: TGTGCCAGCAGCCCGGGGGGTTACAATGAGCAGTTCTTC. This sequence joins TRBV6-2 or TRBV6-3 and TRBJ2-1, with 7 positions matching TRBD2. Germline assignment: CDR1 MNHEY and CDR2 SVGEGT. CDR3 length: 13 amino acids. Germline trimming cut 6 bases from V and 4 bases from J; bases unmatched to any gene: 3.